This record concerns one TCR beta chain sequence. The data derive from a study of blood T cell repertoires in COVID-19. Assay: immunoSEQ multiplex PCR; the TCRdb copy retains only in-frame clones and omits some. The data show approximately 300,000 clones, about 82% seen once. This CDR3 has 12 residues. In germline, CDR1 is GTSNPN, CDR2 SVGIG (reference sequence). V lost 2 bases and J 1 base, leaving 5 bases between the germline ends. The source is a woman between 45 and 60 years old with acute or convalescent COVID-19. The chain employs TRBV30 and TRBJ1-1; no firm D call. The sequencing input was peripheral blood. The CDR3 region is CAWSPGNTEAFF. For the CDR3, the DNA is TGTGCCTGGAGTCCAGGGAACACTGAAGCTTTCTTT.